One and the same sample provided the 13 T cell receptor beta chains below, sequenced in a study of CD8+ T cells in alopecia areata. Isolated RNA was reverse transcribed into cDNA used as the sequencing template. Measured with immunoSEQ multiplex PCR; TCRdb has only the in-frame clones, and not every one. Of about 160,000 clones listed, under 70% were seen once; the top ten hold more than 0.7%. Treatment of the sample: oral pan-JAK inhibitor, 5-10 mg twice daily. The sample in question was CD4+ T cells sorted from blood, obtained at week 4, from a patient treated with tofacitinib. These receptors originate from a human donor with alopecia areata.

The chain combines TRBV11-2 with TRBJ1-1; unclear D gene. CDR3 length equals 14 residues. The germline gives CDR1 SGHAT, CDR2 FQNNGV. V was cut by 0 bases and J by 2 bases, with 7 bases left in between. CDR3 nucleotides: TGTGCCAGCAGCTTAGATTGGGGAAACACTGAAGCTTTCTTT. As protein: CASSLDWGNTEAFF.

The DNA of the CDR3 is TGCAGCGTTGGGCTGGGGGGTAACGAGCAGTACTTC. This gives the protein CSVGLGGNEQYF. The V gene is TRBV29-1, the J gene TRBJ2-7; D may be TRBD2 (6 bases). CDR1 and CDR2 (germline): SQVTM, ANQGSEA. Trimming took 4 bases from V and 5 from J, leaving 12 bases between them. The CDR3 has 12 residues.

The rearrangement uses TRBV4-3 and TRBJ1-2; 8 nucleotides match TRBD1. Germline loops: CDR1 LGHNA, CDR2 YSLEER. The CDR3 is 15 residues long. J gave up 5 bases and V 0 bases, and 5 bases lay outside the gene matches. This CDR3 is CASSQDRGRWYGYTF. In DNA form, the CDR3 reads TGCGCCAGCAGCCAAGACAGGGGGCGATGGTATGGCTACACCTTC.

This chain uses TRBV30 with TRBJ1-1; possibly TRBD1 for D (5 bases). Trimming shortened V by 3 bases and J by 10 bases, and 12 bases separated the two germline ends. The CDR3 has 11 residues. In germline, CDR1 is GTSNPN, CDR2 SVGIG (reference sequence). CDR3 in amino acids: CAWRVREAAFF. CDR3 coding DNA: TGTGCCTGGAGGGTCAGGGAGGCAGCTTTCTTT.

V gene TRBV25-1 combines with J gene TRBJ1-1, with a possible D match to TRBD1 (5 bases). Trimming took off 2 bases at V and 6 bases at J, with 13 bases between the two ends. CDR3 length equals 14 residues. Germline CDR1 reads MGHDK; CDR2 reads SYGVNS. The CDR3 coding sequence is TGTGCCAGCAGTGAAGTTCGGGGCTCTTCTGAAGCTTTCTTT. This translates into CASSEVRGSSEAFF.

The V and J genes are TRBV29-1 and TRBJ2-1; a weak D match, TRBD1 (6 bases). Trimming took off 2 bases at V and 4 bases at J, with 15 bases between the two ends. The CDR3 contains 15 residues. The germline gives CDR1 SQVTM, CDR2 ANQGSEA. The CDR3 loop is CSVESRDIRYNEQFF. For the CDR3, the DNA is TGCAGCGTTGAATCCCGGGACATCCGGTACAATGAGCAGTTCTTC.

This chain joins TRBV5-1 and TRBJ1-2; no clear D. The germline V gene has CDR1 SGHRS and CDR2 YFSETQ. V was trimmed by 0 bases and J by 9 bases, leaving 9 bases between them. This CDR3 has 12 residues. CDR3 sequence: CASSLERKSYTF. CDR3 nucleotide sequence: TGCGCCAGCAGCTTGGAACGGAAAAGCTACACCTTC.

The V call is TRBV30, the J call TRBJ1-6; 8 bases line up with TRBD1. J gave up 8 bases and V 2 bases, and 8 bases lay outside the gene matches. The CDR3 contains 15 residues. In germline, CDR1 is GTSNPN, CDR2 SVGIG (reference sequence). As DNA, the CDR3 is TGTGCCTGGAGTCCGAACAGGGGGAAGGATTCACCCCTCCACTTT. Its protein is CAWSPNRGKDSPLHF.

The CDR3 loop is CASSPSGLYNSPLHF. The CDR3 DNA reads as TGTGCCAGCAGCCCTTCAGGACTATACAATTCACCCCTCCACTTT. The V and J genes are TRBV7-8 and TRBJ1-6; D is ambiguous. The CDR3 runs 15 residues. Trimming removed 5 bases at V and 7 bases at J, with 15 bases between. Germline CDR1 SGHVS, CDR2 FQNEAQ.

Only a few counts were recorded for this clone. The CDR3 reads CAISDDSPNQPQHF. DNA of the CDR3: TGTGCCATCAGTGACGACAGCCCGAATCAGCCCCAGCATTTT. This chain connects TRBV10-3 to TRBJ1-5; D perhaps matches TRBD1 (5 bases). The V end was cut by 3 bases, the J end by 4 bases, with 10 bases between. Germline loops: CDR1 ENHRY, CDR2 SYGVKD. The CDR3 is 14 amino acids.

DNA of the CDR3: TGTGCCTGGACCGCCCCTAGGGGGAGATGGGAGACCCAGTACTTC. This translates into CAWTAPRGRWETQYF. The chain is built from TRBV30 and TRBJ2-5; perhaps TRBD1 as D (6 bases). Trimming removed 4 bases at V and 5 bases at J, with 20 bases between. Germline CDR1 GTSNPN, CDR2 SVGIG (reference sequence). The CDR3 contains 15 residues.

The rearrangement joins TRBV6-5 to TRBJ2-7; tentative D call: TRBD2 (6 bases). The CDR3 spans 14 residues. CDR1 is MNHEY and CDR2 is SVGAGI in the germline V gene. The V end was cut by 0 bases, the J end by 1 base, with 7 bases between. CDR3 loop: CASSYSGRSYEQYF. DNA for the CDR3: TGTGCCAGCAGTTACTCGGGGAGGTCCTACGAGCAGTACTTC.

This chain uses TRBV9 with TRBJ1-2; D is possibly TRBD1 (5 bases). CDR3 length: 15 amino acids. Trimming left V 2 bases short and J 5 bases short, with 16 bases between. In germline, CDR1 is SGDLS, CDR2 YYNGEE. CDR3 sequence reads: CASSVHLRGEYGYTF. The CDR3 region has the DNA TGTGCCAGCAGCGTCCATCTCCGGGGGGAGTATGGCTACACCTTC.